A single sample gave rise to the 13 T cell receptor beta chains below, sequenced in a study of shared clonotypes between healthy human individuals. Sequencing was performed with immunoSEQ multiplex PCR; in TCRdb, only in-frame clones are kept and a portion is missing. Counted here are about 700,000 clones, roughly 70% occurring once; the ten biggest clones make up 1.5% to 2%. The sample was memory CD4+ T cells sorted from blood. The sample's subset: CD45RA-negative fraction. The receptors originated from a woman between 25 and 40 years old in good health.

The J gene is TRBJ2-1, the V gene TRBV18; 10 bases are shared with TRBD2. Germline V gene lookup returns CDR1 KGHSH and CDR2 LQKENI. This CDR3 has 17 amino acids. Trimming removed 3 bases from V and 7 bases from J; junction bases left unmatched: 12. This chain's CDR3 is CASSPFTSGTYFNEQFF. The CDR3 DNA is TGTGCCAGCTCACCCTTTACTAGCGGGACATATTTTAATGAGCAGTTCTTC. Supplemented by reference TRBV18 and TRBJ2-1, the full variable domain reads NAGVMQNPRHLVRRRGQEARLRCSPMKGHSHVYWYRQLPEEGLKFMVYLQKENIIDESGMPKERFSAEFPKEGPSILRIQQVVRGDSAAYFCASSPFTSGTYFNEQFFGPGTRLTVL.

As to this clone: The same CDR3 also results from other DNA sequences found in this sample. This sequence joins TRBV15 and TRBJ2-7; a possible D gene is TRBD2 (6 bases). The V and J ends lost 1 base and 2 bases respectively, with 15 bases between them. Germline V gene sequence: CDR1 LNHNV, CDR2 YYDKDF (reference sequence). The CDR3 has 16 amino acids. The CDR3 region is CATSRAFRRGTYEQYF. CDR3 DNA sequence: TGTGCCACCAGCAGAGCGTTCAGGAGGGGTACCTACGAGCAGTACTTC.

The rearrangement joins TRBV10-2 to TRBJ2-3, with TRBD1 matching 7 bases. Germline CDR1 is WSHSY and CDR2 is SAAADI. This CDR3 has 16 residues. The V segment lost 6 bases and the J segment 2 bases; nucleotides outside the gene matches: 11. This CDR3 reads CASSKGQNKPTDTQYF. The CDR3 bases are TGCGCCAGCAGCAAGGGACAGAACAAGCCCACAGATACGCAGTATTTT.

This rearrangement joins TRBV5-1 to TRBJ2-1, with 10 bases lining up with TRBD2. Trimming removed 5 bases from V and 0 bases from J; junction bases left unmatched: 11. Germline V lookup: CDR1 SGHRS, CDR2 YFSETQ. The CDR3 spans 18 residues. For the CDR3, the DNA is TGCGCCAGCAGAATCCTGTTTAAGCGGGAGGGCTCCTACAATGAGCAGTTCTTC. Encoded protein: CASRILFKREGSYNEQFF.

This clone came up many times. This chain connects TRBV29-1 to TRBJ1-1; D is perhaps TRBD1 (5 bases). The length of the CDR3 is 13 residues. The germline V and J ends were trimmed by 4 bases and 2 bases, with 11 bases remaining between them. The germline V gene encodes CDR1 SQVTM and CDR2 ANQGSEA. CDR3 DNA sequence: TGCAGCGTTGCCGGGACGGCAAACACTGAAGCTTTCTTT. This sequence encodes CSVAGTANTEAFF.

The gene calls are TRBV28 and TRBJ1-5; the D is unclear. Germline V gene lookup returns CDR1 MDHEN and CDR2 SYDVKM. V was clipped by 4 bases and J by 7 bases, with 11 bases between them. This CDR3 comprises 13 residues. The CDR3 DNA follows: TGTGCCAGCAGTTGGGGTAGGGTGCAGCCCCAGCATTTT. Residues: CASSWGRVQPQHF. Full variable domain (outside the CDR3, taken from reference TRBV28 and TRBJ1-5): DVKVTQSSRYLVKRTGEKVFLECVQDMDHENMFWYRQDPGLGLRLIYFSYDVKMKEKGDIPEGYSVSREKKERFSLILESASTNQTSMYLCASSWGRVQPQHFGDGTRLSIL.

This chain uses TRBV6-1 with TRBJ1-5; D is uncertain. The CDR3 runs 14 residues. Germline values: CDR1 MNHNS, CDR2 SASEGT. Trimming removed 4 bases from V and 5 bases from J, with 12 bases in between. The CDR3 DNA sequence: TGTGCCAGCAGTGCTCTAGTGTTCGATCAGCCCCAGCATTTT. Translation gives CASSALVFDQPQHF.

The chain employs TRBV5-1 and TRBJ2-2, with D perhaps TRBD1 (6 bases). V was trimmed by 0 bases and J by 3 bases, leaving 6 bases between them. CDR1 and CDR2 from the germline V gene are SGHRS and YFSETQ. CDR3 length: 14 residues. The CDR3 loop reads CASSLDRDTGELFF. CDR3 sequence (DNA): TGCGCCAGCAGCTTGGACAGGGACACCGGGGAGCTGTTTTTT.

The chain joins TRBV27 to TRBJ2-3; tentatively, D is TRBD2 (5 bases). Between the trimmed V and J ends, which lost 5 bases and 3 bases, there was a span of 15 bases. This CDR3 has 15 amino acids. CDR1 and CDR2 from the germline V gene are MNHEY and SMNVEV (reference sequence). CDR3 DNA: TGTGCCAGCAGTGCTCGGCCCACGGGGACAGATACGCAGTATTTT. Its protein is CASSARPTGTDTQYF.

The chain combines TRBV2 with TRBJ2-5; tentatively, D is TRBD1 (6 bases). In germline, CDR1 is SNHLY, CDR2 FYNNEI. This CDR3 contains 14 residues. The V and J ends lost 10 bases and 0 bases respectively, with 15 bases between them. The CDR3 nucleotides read TGTGCCACCGGACAGAGAGTGTACCAAGAGACCCAGTACTTC. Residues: CATGQRVYQETQYF.

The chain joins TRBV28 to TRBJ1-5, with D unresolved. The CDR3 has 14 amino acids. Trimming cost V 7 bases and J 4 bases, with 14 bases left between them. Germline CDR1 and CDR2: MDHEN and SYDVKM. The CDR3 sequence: CASKRPEENQPQHF. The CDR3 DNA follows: TGTGCCAGCAAGAGGCCCGAGGAGAATCAGCCCCAGCATTTT.

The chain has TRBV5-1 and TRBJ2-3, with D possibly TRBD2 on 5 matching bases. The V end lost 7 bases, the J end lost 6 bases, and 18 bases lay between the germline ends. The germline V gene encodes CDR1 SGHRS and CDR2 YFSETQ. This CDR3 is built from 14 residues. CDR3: CASGRAEKWDTQYF. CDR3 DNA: TGCGCCAGCGGGCGGGCGGAAAAATGGGATACGCAGTATTTT.

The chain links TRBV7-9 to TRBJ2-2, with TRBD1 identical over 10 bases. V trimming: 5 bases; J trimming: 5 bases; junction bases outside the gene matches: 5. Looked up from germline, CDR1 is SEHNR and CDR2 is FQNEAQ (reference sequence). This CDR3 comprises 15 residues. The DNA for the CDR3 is TGTGCCAGCAGCGGAGGGACAGGGGAGACCGGGGAGCTGTTTTTT. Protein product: CASSGGTGETGELFF.